The entry that follows covers one TCR beta chain sequence. As yet, its antigen is unknown. The authors ran a second PCR of roughly 6 to 11 cycles using a sample-barcoded 5' primer and a J-beta primer mix. Template switching added a 12-random-nucleotide identifier to every cDNA molecule. TCRdb reprocessed the 5' RACE reads via MiXCR and lists one record per CDR3 protein. The sample records some 1,000,000 distinct CDR3 sequences, approximately 25% being singletons. These data belong to a study of blood T cells in healthy people across ages. Study-wide results and limits: Estimated diversity that came from one million T cells was considered an underestimate.

The CDR3 runs 13 residues. With 2 bases removed from V and 2 bases from J, the gap between germline ends came to 9 bases. The germline gives CDR1 SQVTM, CDR2 ANQGSEA. These data are also associated with another study on T cells of mothers and their children. This second report adds: At a rate of approximately 1.5 ug per 15 ul, cDNA synthesis received all of the extracted RNA. For each mother, over 9.5 million TCR beta CDR3 reads were obtained, and for each child, 2.5 million to 3 million.

This clonotype was sampled from a girl aged 2-10 years in good health. The V and J genes are TRBV29-1 and TRBJ1-1; D not certain. Material for sequencing was blood. The CDR3 region has the DNA TGCAGCGTTGAAAGGCAGGCCAACACTGAAGCTTTCTTT. The encoded protein is CSVERQANTEAFF.